This TCR beta chain was identified during a study of blood T cell repertoires in COVID-19. About the research overall: Researchers got acute and convalescent COVID-19 samples from the United States, Italy and Spain. PBMCs, B-cell-depleted T cells, or T cells were the source of the cDNA or gDNA that made up the material.

Original processing methods: Amplification with reference gene primers provided the estimates of nucleated cell counts. Method: immunoSEQ multiplex PCR; TCRdb's copy keeps in-frame clones and lacks some. That table supplies the V and J calls and clone size; D and trimming were determined from the DNA. In the table there are about 230,000 clones, around 80% of which are singletons. This clone was detected a few times. The sequence came from a woman older than 75 with active or convalescent COVID-19. Input material: peripheral blood.

CDR3 in amino acids: CASSLGAGGYEQYF. CDR3 sequence (DNA): TGTGCCAGCAGCTTAGGAGCGGGGGGCTACGAGCAGTACTTC. The V and J genes are TRBV7-2 and TRBJ2-7, with 9 positions matching TRBD2. The length of the CDR3 is 14 residues. CDR1 is SGHTA and CDR2 is FQGNSA in the germline V gene. V dropped 1 base and J dropped 3; count of bases not matched to a gene: 1.